This T cell receptor (beta chain) comes out of a study of blood T cell repertoires in COVID-19. Study-level information: Spain, Italy and the United States supplied samples that represented acute and convalescent COVID-19. Sources were T cells, B-cell-depleted T cells, or PBMCs; the material itself was cDNA or gDNA.

As originally analysed: Reference gene primers were amplified, and this amplification served to estimate nucleated cell counts. Using immunoSEQ multiplex PCR, the repertoire was profiled, and TCRdb retains in-frame clones only, with some absent. Clone size and V and J calls were adopted from that table, with D and trimming inferred from the DNA. The data contain about 240,000 clones, approximately 86% of them singletons. The CDR3 is 16 amino acids. Trimming took 0 bases from V and 3 from J, leaving 12 bases between them. Germline assignment: CDR1 MNHEY and CDR2 SVGAGI. The sequence derives from a man aged 60 to 75 who had recovered from COVID-19. The rearrangement uses TRBV6-5 and TRBJ2-1, with a tentative D call TRBD1 (5 bases). Sequencing was done on a sample of peripheral blood. DNA of the CDR3: TGTGCCAGCAGTTACTCTCGGTGGGGCGACTACAATGAGCAGTTCTTC. The encoded protein is CASSYSRWGDYNEQFF.